This T cell receptor (beta chain) was captured in a study of cytomegalovirus exposure and HLA in healthy donors. General study results and limits: The likely origin of a cluster of highly shared sequence variants was a sequencing artifact.

On this clone itself: Its antigen is not identified.

Researchers ran the PCR with 60 Vbeta and 13 Jbeta primers. Only in-frame clones appear in the TCRdb table, and some are missing; sequencing was by immunoSEQ multiplex PCR. The sample has about 110,000 clones. The receptor was isolated from a man aged 25 to 40 in good health and CMV-seronegative. The source material was PBMCs.

The CDR3 bases are TGTGCCACCAGCAGAGATTTGGGACAGGGCTACAATGAGCAGTTCTTC. Protein sequence: CATSRDLGQGYNEQFF. The chain links TRBV15 to TRBJ2-1, with TRBD1 matching over 9 bases. The junction had 3 bases not matched to a gene; V was cut back by 0 bases and J by 3 bases. There are 16 residues in the CDR3. The germline V gene has CDR1 LNHNV and CDR2 YYDKDF (reference sequence).